A single sample gave rise to the 7 T cell receptor beta chains below, sequenced in a study of shared clonotypes between healthy human individuals. Here immunoSEQ multiplex PCR was the method, and the copy in TCRdb shows in-frame clones only, minus some. This table holds 190,000 or so clones, roughly 70% found once. Material: memory CD4+ T cells sorted from blood. Subset: CD45RA-negative fraction. The receptors come from a young man in good health.

The V gene is TRBV28, the J gene TRBJ2-7, with D unresolved. Per the germline V gene, CDR1 is MDHEN and CDR2 is SYDVKM. The CDR3 runs 15 residues. V lost 3 bases, J lost 3 bases, and 15 bases lay in between. CDR3 amino acids: CASSFEAGRRYEQYF. The CDR3 coding sequence is TGTGCCAGCAGTTTTGAGGCCGGACGGCGCTACGAGCAGTACTTC.

This chain uses TRBV25-1 with TRBJ2-2; 14 bases match TRBD2. CDR3 size: 18 residues. Trimming removed 4 bases from V and 7 bases from J; junction bases left unmatched: 11. Germline lookup yields CDR1 MGHDK and CDR2 SYGVNS. The CDR3 is CASSGVEGTSGSIGELFF. The CDR3 nucleotides are TGTGCCAGCAGTGGGGTAGAAGGGACTAGCGGGAGCATCGGGGAGCTGTTTTTT.

J is TRBJ2-7 and V is TRBV7-2; D is possibly TRBD1 (6 bases). The CDR3 extends over 15 amino acids. Germline lookup yields CDR1 SGHTA and CDR2 FQGNSA. The ends were cut back, 5 bases at V and 6 bases at J, with 20 bases in the middle. The CDR3 protein is CASSRNTGQGVEQYF. DNA for the CDR3: TGTGCCAGCAGCCGAAATACAGGGCAAGGGGTCGAGCAGTACTTC.

This clone is medium-sized within its sample. The chain is built from TRBV7-8 and TRBJ1-1; D is undetermined. V lost 5 bases and J 4 bases, leaving 14 bases between the germline ends. CDR3 length equals 14 residues. Germline lookup yields CDR1 SGHVS and CDR2 FQNEAQ. As DNA, the CDR3 is TGTGCCAGCAGCGAAATCGCGGGGTCCACTGAAGCTTTCTTT. It translates to CASSEIAGSTEAFF.

The chain employs TRBV4-1 and TRBJ2-7; D may match TRBD1 or TRBD2 (6 bases each). Germline loops: CDR1 MGHRA, CDR2 YSYEKL. V gave up 0 bases and J gave up 4 bases, with 16 bases separating them. The CDR3 runs 16 residues. This CDR3 is CASSQERRLGGYEQYF. As DNA, the CDR3 is TGCGCCAGCAGCCAAGAAAGACGGCTAGGGGGGTACGAGCAGTACTTC.

The genes are TRBV19 and TRBJ1-2; D unresolved. This CDR3 has 15 residues. V dropped 3 bases and J dropped 0 bases, with 11 bases sitting between them. Germline V gene data show CDR1 as LNHDA and CDR2 as SQIVND (reference sequence). CDR3 protein: CASSISTEPNYGYTF. CDR3 in DNA: TGTGCCAGTAGTATTAGCACGGAACCTAACTATGGCTACACCTTC.

The chain has TRBV7-9 and TRBJ2-7; 8 nucleotides match TRBD2. The trim removed 5 bases at V and 3 bases at J, leaving 6 bases unmatched. Germline CDR1 is SEHNR and CDR2 is FQNEAQ (reference sequence). CDR3 length: 14 amino acids. CDR3 in amino acids: CASSPLAEYYEQYF. The DNA for the CDR3 is TGTGCCAGCAGCCCACTAGCGGAGTACTACGAGCAGTACTTC.